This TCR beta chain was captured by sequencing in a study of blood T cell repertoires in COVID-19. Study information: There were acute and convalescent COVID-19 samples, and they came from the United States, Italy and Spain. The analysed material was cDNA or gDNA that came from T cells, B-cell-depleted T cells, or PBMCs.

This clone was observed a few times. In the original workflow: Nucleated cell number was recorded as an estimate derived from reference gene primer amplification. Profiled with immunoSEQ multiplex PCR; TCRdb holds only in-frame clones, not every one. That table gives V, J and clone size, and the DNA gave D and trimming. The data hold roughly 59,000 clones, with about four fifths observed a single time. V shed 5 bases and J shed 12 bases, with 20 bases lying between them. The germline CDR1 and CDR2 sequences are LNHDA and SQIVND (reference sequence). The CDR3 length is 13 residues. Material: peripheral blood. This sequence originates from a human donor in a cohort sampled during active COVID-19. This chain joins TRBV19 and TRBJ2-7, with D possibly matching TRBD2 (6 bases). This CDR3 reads CASSSRGRLNLYF. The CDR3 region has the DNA TGTGCCAGTAGTTCCCGGGGGAGACTGAACCTGTACTTC. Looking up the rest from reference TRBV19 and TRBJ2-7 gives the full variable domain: DGGITQSPKYLFRKEGQNVTLSCEQNLNHDAMYWYRQDPGQGLRLIYYSQIVNDFQKGDIAEGYSVSREKKESFPLTVTSAQKNPTAFYLCASSSRGRLNLYFGPGTRLTVT.